Described below is a single TCR beta chain sequence and its context. Its specificity is not known. PCR employed 60 Vbeta and 13 Jbeta primers. TCRdb keeps only in-frame clones here, not all; method: immunoSEQ multiplex PCR. The sample lists more than 65,000 clones, about 74% occurring once. This record belongs to a study of cytomegalovirus exposure and HLA in healthy donors. Trimming shortened V by 3 bases and J by 7 bases, and 8 bases separated the two germline ends. The germline CDR1 and CDR2 sequences are SGDLS and YYNGEE. The CDR3 totals 12 residues. Findings of the study overall: A later analysis linked 15,000 to 20,000 TCR beta sequences to HLA alleles at 0.05 false discovery rate. With high specificity and sensitivity, the classifier reportedly diagnosed cytomegalovirus status. CMV serostatus stood as the only immune exposure information on hand. With later analysis, a missense DCLRE1C variant became linked to TCR beta V- and J-gene trimming.

The specimen was PBMCs. The sequence came from a woman aged 45-65 years in good health and CMV-seropositive. This chain uses TRBV9 with TRBJ2-1; no reliable D call. The DNA for the CDR3 is TGTGCCAGCAGCGCCTCTAGGAATGAGCAGTTCTTC. Amino acid sequence: CASSASRNEQFF.